The clone carrying this TCR beta chain was recorded a few times. This sample is drawn from a study of T cells in Graves' hyperthyroidism and ophthalmopathy. The germline CDR1 and CDR2 sequences are LGHDT and YNNKEL (reference sequence). Trimming took 2 bases from V and 6 from J; bases not matched to a gene: 12. This CDR3 contains 16 residues. Ophthalmopathy cases met thresholds of Clinical Activity Score at least 3, NOSPECS grade at least 4 and duration under 3 months. Exclusion of a patient resulted from uncontrolled infection, other autoimmune disease, pregnancy or lactation. Each diagnosis drew on symptoms, thyroxine, TRAb, thyroid ultrasound and orbital computed tomography findings. TCR beta CDR3 regions were amplified from RNA transcripts. First-round RT-PCR of the TCR CDR3 relied on the HTBI primer set. TCRdb reprocessed the multiplex PCR reads with MiXCR, giving one entry per CDR3 protein. The sample has about 600,000 distinct CDR3 sequences; approximately 15% are singletons.

Sequenced material: blood. The chain joins TRBV3-1 to TRBJ2-5; 7 nucleotides line up with TRBD1. The origin of this receptor is a woman in her late teens or twenties with Graves' ophthalmopathy. CDR3 in amino acids: CASSQNLRDREKTQYF. DNA of the CDR3: TGTGCCAGCAGCCAAAATCTCCGGGACAGAGAAAAGACCCAGTACTTC.